The clone carrying this T cell receptor (beta chain) has more than one count but fewer than ten. Antigen unknown. The data were obtained in a study of T cells in Graves' hyperthyroidism and ophthalmopathy. Study details: Peripheral blood was drawn at first diagnosis, prior to all treatment.

Study-level points and caveats: Within blood appeared most thyroid clonotypes that had expanded above 0.001.

RNA transcripts provided the source from which TCR beta CDR3 regions were amplified. The HTBI primer set was used in a first-round RT-PCR of the TCR CDR3. Via MiXCR, TCRdb re-called the multiplex PCR reads, giving one row per CDR3 protein. The repertoire holds hundreds of thousands of distinct CDR3 sequences, with 12% to 15% as singletons. There are 14 residues in the CDR3. Trimming pared 4 bases from V and 3 bases from J, leaving 13 bases between. Looked up from germline, CDR1 is LNHDA and CDR2 is SQIVND (reference sequence). Patients aged 18 to 65 had newly diagnosed hyperthyroidism of under 2 months' duration. Fresh peripheral blood, approximately 10 ml, yielded the PBMCs.

The sequenced material came from blood. This sequence originates from a woman younger than 35 with Graves' hyperthyroidism. The rearrangement joins TRBV19 to TRBJ2-7; D not certain. CDR3 sequence: CASSRSLEFYEQYF. CDR3 DNA: TGTGCCAGTAGTAGGAGTCTGGAGTTCTACGAGCAGTACTTC.